This is a list of T cell receptor beta chains from one sample in a study of control samples from healthy donors and cancer patients. The table came from immunoSEQ multiplex PCR; TCRdb's copy has only in-frame clones and leaves some out. The table lists 90,000 or so clones, 88% of them singletons, with over 13% in the top ten. Sequenced material: blood. These receptors all come from a woman in her 70s in good health. CDR3s include the opening cysteine and the closing phenylalanine or tryptophan. Fields, in order: clone size, D gene, V gene, J gene, CDR3 DNA, CDR3 protein. The D gene is left open where the match is weak. A clone size is listed for some rows: how often the clone was seen (once, few, many), or a class if it is expanded.

size: -; D: TRBD1; V: TRBV30; J: TRBJ2-2; DNA: TGTGCCTGGAGTGTGACAGGGGGTCCCTCCGGGGAGCTGTTTTTT; CDR3: CAWSVTGGPSGELFF
size: -; D: -; V: TRBV5-1; J: TRBJ1-3; DNA: TGCGCCAGCAGCTTGGGGCCCGGCGGCTCTGGAAACACCATATATTTT; CDR3: CASSLGPGGSGNTIYF
size: -; D: TRBD1; V: TRBV7-2; J: TRBJ2-7; DNA: TGTGCCAGCAGCCGCGACAGGGTCACCTACGAGCAGTACTTC; CDR3: CASSRDRVTYEQYF
size: -; D: -; V: TRBV3-1/TRBV3-2; J: TRBJ2-2; DNA: TGTGCCAGCAGCCAACGCTCCTCGCCCGGCACCGGGGAGCTGTTTTTT; CDR3: CASSQRSSPGTGELFF
size: -; D: -; V: TRBV18; J: TRBJ1-1; DNA: TGTGCCAGCTCACCATGGGTCTTACGGAGGGACACTGAAGCTTTCTTT; CDR3: CASSPWVLRRDTEAFF
size: -; D: -; V: TRBV2; J: TRBJ1-2; DNA: TGTGCCAGCAGTGATGCGGGGGGTTCCGGTAGGGGCTACACCTTC; CDR3: CASSDAGGSGRGYTF
size: -; D: -; V: TRBV2; J: TRBJ2-7; DNA: TGTGCCAGCAGGGAAGATAAATTGAGCTCCTACGAGCAGTACTTC; CDR3: CASREDKLSSYEQYF
size: -; D: -; V: TRBV7-9; J: TRBJ2-7; DNA: TGTGCCAGCAGCTTAGTAAGTCGAGACTACGAGCAGTACTTC; CDR3: CASSLVSRDYEQYF
size: -; D: -; V: TRBV19; J: TRBJ1-6; DNA: TGTGCCAGTAGTAGTAGGGATGGTAATTCACCCCTCCACTTT; CDR3: CASSSRDGNSPLHF
size: -; D: TRBD1; V: TRBV30; J: TRBJ1-5; DNA: TGTGCCTGGGACAGGGGGCAGGGCAATCAGCCCCAGCATTTT; CDR3: CAWDRGQGNQPQHF
size: -; D: -; V: TRBV10-3; J: TRBJ1-4; DNA: TGTGCCATCAGTGAGAGGGGCACCACTAATGAAAAACTGTTTTTT; CDR3: CAISERGTTNEKLFF
size: -; D: TRBD2; V: TRBV5-1; J: TRBJ2-3; DNA: TGCGCCAGCGGGGCCCTAGCGGACCACACAGATACGCAGTATTTT; CDR3: CASGALADHTDTQYF
size: -; D: TRBD1; V: TRBV6-6; J: TRBJ1-2; DNA: TGTGCCAGCATAATAAAGGGGGCAAGCTATGGCTACACCTTC; CDR3: CASIIKGASYGYTF
size: few; D: -; V: TRBV6-6; J: TRBJ1-5; DNA: TGTGCCAGCAACGGACGGGATAATCAGCCCCAGCATTTT; CDR3: CASNGRDNQPQHF
size: -; D: -; V: TRBV7-8; J: TRBJ1-1; DNA: TGTGCCAGCAGCCCCCGGAGCACTGAAGCTTTCTTT; CDR3: CASSPRSTEAFF
size: few; D: -; V: TRBV9; J: TRBJ2-2; DNA: TGTGCCAGCAGCGTAGGCCAGACGACACCCCCAAACACCGGGGAGCTGTTTTTT; CDR3: CASSVGQTTPPNTGELFF
size: -; D: -; V: TRBV4-2; J: TRBJ1-2; DNA: TGTGCCAGCAGCCAAGATCCTCACGAGGGCTATGGCTACACCTTC; CDR3: CASSQDPHEGYGYTF
size: -; D: -; V: TRBV2; J: TRBJ1-1; DNA: TGTGCCAGCAGTGAGGGGGGGGACACTGAAGCTTTCTTT; CDR3: CASSEGGDTEAFF
size: -; D: TRBD1; V: TRBV24-1; J: TRBJ1-2; DNA: TGTGCCACCAGTGGACCGGGACAGGGTAATAATGGCTACACCTTC; CDR3: CATSGPGQGNNGYTF